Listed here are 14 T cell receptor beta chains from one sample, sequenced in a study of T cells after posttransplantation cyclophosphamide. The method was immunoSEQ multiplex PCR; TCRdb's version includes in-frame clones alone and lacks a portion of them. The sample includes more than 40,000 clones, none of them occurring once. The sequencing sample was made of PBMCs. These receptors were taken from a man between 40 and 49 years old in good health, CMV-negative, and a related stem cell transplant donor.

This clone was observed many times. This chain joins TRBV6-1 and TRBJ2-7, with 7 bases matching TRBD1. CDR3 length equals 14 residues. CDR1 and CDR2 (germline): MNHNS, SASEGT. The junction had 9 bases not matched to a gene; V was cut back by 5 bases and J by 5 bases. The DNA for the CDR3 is TGTGCCAGCAGTCAAGACAGGGTAATCCACGAGCAGTACTTC. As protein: CASSQDRVIHEQYF.

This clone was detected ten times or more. CDR3 DNA sequence: TGCGCCAGCAGCTTGGCAAGGACAGACACAGATACGCAGTATTTT. Encoded protein: CASSLARTDTDTQYF. The V gene is TRBV5-1, the J gene TRBJ2-3; TRBD1 is a possible D gene (6 bases). The CDR3 sequence is 15 residues long. Germline V gene lookup returns CDR1 SGHRS and CDR2 YFSETQ. Trimming shortened V by 0 bases and J by 2 bases, and 10 bases separated the two germline ends.

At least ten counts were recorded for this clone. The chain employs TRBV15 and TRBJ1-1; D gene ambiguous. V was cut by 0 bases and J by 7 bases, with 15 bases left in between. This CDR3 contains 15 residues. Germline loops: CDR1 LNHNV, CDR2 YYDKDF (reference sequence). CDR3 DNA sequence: TGTGCCACCAGCAGAGATCTTAGGCGGGAAATTGAAGCTTTCTTT. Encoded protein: CATSRDLRREIEAFF. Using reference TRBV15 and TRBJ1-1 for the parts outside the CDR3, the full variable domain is DAMVIQNPRYQVTQFGKPVTLSCSQTLNHNVMYWYQQKSSQAPKLLFHYYDKDFNNEADTPDNFQSRRPNTSFCFLDIRSPGLGDTAMYLCATSRDLRREIEAFFGQGTRLTVV.

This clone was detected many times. CDR3 sequence reads: CASSPTGLVGHEQYF. As DNA, the CDR3 is TGTGCCAGCAGTCCAACGGGACTAGTAGGCCACGAGCAGTACTTC. The chain carries TRBV25-1 and TRBJ2-7; TRBD2 matches at 8 bases. There are 15 residues in the CDR3. J lost 5 bases, V lost 5 bases, and 11 bases had no gene match. CDR1 and CDR2 from the germline V gene are MGHDK and SYGVNS.

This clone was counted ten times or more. CDR3 bases: TGTGCCAGCAGCTTAACCATAGCGGGAGGCCGAGGAGATACGCAGTATTTT. Translated, it gives CASSLTIAGGRGDTQYF. This chain connects TRBV11-3 to TRBJ2-3; the match to TRBD2 covers 10 bases. Germline values: CDR1 SGHNT, CDR2 YENEEA. J lost 5 bases, V lost 2 bases, and 10 bases had no gene match. The CDR3 has 17 amino acids. Full variable domain (missing parts from reference TRBV11-3 and TRBJ2-3): EAGVVQSPRYKIIEKKQPVAFWCNPISGHNTLYWYLQNLGQGPELLIRYENEEAVDDSQLPKDRFSAERLKGVDSTLKIQPAELGDSAVYLCASSLTIAGGRGDTQYFGPGTRLTVL.

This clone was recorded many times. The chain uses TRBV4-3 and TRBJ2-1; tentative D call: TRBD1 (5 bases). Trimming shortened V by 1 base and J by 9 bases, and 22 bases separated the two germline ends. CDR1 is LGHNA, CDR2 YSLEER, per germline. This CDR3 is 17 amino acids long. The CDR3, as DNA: TGCGCCAGCAGCCAAGCCCCGATGTGGGATAGGGGAAGTGAGCAGTTCTTC. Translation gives CASSQAPMWDRGSEQFF.

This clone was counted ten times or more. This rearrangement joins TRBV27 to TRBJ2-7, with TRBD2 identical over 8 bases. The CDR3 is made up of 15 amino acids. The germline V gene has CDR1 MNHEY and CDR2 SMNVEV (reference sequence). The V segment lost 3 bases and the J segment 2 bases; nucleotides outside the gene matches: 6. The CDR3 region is CASSLEAGVTYEQYF. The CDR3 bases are TGTGCCAGCAGTTTGGAAGCGGGAGTAACCTACGAGCAGTACTTC.

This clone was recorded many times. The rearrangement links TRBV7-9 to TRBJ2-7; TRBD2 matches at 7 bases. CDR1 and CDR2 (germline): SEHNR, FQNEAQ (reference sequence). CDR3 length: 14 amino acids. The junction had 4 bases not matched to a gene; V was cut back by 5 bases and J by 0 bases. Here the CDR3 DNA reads TGTGCCAGCAGCCGGGGAGGGAGCTCCTACGAGCAGTACTTC. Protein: CASSRGGSSYEQYF.

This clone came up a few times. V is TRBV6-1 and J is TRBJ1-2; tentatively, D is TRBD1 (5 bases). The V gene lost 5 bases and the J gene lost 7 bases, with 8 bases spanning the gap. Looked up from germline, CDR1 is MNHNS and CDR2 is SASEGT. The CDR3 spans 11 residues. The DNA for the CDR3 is TGTGCCAGCAGTTACGGGGGTGGCTACACCTTC. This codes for CASSYGGGYTF.

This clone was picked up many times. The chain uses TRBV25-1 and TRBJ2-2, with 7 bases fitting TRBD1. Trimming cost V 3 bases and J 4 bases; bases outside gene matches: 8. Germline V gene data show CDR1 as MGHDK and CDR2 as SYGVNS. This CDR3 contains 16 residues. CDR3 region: CASSDPRTGTTGELFF. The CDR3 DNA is TGTGCCAGCAGTGATCCGAGGACAGGAACCACCGGGGAGCTGTTTTTT.

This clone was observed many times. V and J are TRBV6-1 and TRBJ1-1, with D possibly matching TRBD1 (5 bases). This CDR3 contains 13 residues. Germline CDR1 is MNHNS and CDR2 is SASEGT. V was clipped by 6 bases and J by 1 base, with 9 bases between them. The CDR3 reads CASSATGNTEAFF. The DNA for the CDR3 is TGTGCCAGCAGCGCTACAGGGAACACTGAAGCTTTCTTT.

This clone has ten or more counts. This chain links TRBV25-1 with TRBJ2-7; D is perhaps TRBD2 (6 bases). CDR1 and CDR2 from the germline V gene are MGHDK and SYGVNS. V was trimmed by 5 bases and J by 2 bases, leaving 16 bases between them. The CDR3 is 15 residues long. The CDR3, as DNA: TGTGCCAGCAGTCGGCCCGGGACGGGAGCCTACGAGCAGTACTTC. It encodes CASSRPGTGAYEQYF.

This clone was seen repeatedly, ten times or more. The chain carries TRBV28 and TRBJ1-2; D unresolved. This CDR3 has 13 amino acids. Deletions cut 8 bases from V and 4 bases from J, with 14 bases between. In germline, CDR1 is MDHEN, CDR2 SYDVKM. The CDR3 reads CASLLGGAYGYTF. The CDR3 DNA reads TGTGCCAGCCTGCTAGGCGGCGCCTATGGCTACACCTTC.

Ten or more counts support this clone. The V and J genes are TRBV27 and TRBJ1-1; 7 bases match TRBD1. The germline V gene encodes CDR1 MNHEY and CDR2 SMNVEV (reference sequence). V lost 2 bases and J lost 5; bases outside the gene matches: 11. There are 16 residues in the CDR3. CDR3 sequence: CASSLPRQGGRTEAFF. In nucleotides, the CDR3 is TGTGCCAGCAGTTTACCGAGACAGGGCGGTAGAACTGAAGCTTTCTTT.